Below are 3 T cell receptor beta chains sequenced from a single sample in a study of T cells expressing NK-cell markers. Reprocessing the 5' RACE reads, TCRdb reports a single entry for every CDR3 protein and omits DNA. Listed are fewer than 200,000 distinct CDR3 sequences; approximately 18% falls within the top ten. Sample: blood T cells: a sorted CD56 or NKG2C T cell subset, CD4+ or CD8+ T cells, or bulk PBMC T cells (not recorded which). These receptors originate from a woman between 18 and 70 years old in good health.

The chain employs TRBV5-1 and TRBJ2-1; TCRdb designates TRBD2, a call that cannot be tested without DNA. This CDR3 spans 15 amino acids. CDR1 is SGHRS, CDR2 YFSETQ, per germline. The CDR3 is CASSWDAGGGLGQFF.

Here the CDR3 reads CASSLIISGKNIQYF. V is TRBV5-6 and J is TRBJ2-4; without DNA, the TCRdb call of TRBD2 cannot be checked. There are 15 residues in the CDR3. CDR1 is SGHDT and CDR2 is YYEEEE in the germline V gene.

V gene TRBV7-9 combines with J gene TRBJ1-2; with no DNA, the TCRdb D assignment of TRBD1 cannot be verified. Germline CDR1 is SEHNR and CDR2 is FQNEAQ (reference sequence). The CDR3 consists of 15 residues. CDR3 amino acids: CASGGKGSKDYGYTF. Combining the CDR3 with reference TRBV7-9 and TRBJ1-2 gives the whole variable domain DTGVSQNPRHKITKRGQNVTFRCDPISEHNRLYWYRQTLGQGPEFLTYFQNEAQLEKSRLLSDRFSAERPKGSFSTLEIQRTEQGDSAMYLCASGGKGSKDYGYTFGSGTRLTVV.